One TCR beta chain is described in this entry. Its antigen is unknown. The CDR3 spans 15 residues. The V gene lost 2 bases and the J gene lost 6 bases, with 15 bases spanning the gap. The record originates from a study of cytomegalovirus exposure and HLA in healthy donors. Looking at the study overall: Ancestry clustering placed around 81% of over 300 genotyped donors in the Caucasian-associated cluster. Study-wide results and caveats: The authors listed 150 to 200 TCR beta chains as cytomegalovirus-associated. In a later analysis, a genetic analysis reported fewer productive-TCR N-insertions in an Asian-associated ancestry cluster than the cohort average. TCR beta sequences reportedly predicted most subjects' HLA-A and HLA-B alleles accurately.

The PCR had 60 Vbeta and 13 Jbeta primers. The repertoire was sequenced with immunoSEQ multiplex PCR; TCRdb's copy has only in-frame clones and lacks some. The sample consists of 80,000 or so clones, approximately 69% of them appearing once. What was sequenced was PBMCs. This clonotype was sampled from a man younger than 45 in good health and CMV-seropositive. The chain has TRBV5-3 and TRBJ2-4, with D possibly being TRBD2 (6 bases). TRBV5-3 is an ORF for which the function is uncertain. The CDR3 nucleotides are TGTGCCAGAAGCTTTAACAAGGGAGGCCGAAACATTCAGTACTTC. Protein sequence: CARSFNKGGRNIQYF.